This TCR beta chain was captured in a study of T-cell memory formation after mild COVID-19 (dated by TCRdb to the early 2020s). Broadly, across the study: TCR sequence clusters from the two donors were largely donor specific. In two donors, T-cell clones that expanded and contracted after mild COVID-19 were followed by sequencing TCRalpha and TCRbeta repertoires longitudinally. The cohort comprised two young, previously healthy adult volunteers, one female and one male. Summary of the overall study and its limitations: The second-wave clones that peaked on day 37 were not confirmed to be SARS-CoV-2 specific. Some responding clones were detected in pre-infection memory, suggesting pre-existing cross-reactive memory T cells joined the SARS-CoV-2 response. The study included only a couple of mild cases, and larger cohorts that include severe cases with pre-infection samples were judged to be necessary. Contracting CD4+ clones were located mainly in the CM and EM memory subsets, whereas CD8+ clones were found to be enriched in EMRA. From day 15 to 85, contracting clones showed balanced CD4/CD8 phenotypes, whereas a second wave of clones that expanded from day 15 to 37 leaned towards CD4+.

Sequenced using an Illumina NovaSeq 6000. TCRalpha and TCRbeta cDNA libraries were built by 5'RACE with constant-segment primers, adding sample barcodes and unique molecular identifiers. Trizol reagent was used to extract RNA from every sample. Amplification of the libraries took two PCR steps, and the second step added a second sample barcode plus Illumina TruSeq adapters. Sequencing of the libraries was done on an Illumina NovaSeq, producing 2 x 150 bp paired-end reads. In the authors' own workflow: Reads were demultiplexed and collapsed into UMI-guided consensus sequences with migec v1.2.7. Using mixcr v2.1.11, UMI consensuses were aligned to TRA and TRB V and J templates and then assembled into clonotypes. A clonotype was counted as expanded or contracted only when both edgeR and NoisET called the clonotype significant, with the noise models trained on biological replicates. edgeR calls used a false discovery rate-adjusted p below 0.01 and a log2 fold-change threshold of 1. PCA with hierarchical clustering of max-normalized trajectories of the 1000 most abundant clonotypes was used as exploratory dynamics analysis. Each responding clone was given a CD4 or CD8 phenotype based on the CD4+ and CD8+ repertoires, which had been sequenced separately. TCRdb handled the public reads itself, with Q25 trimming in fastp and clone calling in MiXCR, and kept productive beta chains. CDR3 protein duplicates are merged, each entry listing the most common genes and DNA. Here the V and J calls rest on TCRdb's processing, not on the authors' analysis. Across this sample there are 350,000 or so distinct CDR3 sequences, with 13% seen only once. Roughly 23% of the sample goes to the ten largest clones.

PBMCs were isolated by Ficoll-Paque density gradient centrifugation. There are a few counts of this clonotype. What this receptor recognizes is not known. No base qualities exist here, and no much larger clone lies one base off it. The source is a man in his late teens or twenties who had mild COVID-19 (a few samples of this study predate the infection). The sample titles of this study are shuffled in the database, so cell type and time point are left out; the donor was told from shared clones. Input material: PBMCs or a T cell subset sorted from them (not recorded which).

The CDR3 corresponds to CASSVVFRADTEAFF. The DNA sequence is as follows: TGTGCCAGCAGCGTAGTGTTTAGGGCGGACACTGAAGCTTTCTTT. The chain couples TRBV9 to TRBJ1-1, with no reliable assignment of the D segment. V was cut back by 0 bases and J by 3 bases, leaving a gap of 12 bases between them. CDR1 and CDR2 (SGDLS, YYNGEE) derive from the germline V gene. The CDR3 spans 15 residues, from the cysteine through the phenylalanine. This entry keeps only the CDR3 DNA: 45 bases, framed from base 1.